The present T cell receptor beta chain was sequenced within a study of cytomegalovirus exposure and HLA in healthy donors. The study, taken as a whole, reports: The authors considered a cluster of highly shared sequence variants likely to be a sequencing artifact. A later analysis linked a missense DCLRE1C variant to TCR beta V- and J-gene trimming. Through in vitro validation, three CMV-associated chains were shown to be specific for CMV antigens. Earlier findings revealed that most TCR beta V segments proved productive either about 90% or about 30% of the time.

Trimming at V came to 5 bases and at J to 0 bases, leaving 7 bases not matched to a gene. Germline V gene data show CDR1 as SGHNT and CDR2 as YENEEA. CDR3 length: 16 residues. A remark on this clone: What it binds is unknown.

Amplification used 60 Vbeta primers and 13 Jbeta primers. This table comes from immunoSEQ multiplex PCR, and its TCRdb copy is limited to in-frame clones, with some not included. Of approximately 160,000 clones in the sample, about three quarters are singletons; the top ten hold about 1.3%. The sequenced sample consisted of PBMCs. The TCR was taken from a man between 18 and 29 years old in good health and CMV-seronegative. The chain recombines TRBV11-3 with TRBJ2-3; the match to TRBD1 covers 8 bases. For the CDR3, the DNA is TGTGCCAGCAGCCACGACAGGGGACTGAGCACAGATACGCAGTATTTT. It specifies CASSHDRGLSTDTQYF.